The 30 T cell receptor beta chains below were found in one sample sequenced in a study of T cells in Graves' hyperthyroidism and ophthalmopathy. TCR beta CDR3 regions were amplified from RNA. RT-PCR in the first round (using the HTBI primer set) targeted the TCR CDR3. TCRdb independently ran MiXCR on the multiplex PCR reads; one entry per CDR3 protein. The sample includes under 400,000 distinct CDR3 sequences, 16% of them seen just once. Sequencing was done on a sample of blood. These receptors were obtained from a young man with Graves' hyperthyroidism.

The rearrangement uses TRBV20-1 and TRBJ2-1; 11 bases map to TRBD2. Germline CDR1 is DFQATT and CDR2 is SNEGSKA (reference sequence). The CDR3 sequence is 15 residues long. The V and J ends lost 1 base and 4 bases, in that order; junction bases with no gene match: 3. In DNA, the CDR3 is TGCAGTGCTAGAGTAGCGGGAGGGGAATACAATGAGCAGTTCTTC. It is translated as CSARVAGGEYNEQFF.

With respect to this clonotype: This may be a read error: a much more frequent sequence differs by one nucleotide. For the CDR3, the DNA is TGCGCCAGCGGCCAATACACCGGGACCGGGGAGCTGTTTTTT. Translated: CASGQYTGTGELFF. This rearrangement joins TRBV4-1 to TRBJ2-2; D is ambiguous. The CDR3 is made up of 14 amino acids. Germline V lookup: CDR1 MGHRA, CDR2 YSYEKL.

This clonotype was counted at least ten times. The J gene is TRBJ1-2, the V gene TRBV28, with 8 bases identical to TRBD1. The CDR3 loop spans 13 amino acids. Losses at the gene ends were 5 bases for V and 4 bases for J; bases not matched to a gene: 3. From germline, CDR1 is MDHEN and CDR2 SYDVKM. CDR3 sequence reads: CASSGQGTYGYTF. Written as DNA, the CDR3 is TGTGCCAGCAGTGGACAGGGTACCTATGGCTACACCTTC.

In its sample, this clonotype was seen many times. The chain recombines TRBV5-1 with TRBJ2-7, with D unclear. The germline V and J ends were trimmed by 1 base and 1 base, with 12 bases remaining between them. CDR1 is SGHRS, CDR2 YFSETQ, per germline. The length of the CDR3 is 15 residues. The CDR3 sequence: CASSLHLPPSYEQYF. The CDR3 DNA is TGCGCCAGCAGCTTGCATCTTCCCCCTTCCTACGAGCAGTACTTC.

This sequence joins TRBV4-1 and TRBJ1-5; D gene unclear. The V gene's germline CDR1 is MGHRA and CDR2 YSYEKL. The V gene lost 1 base and the J gene lost 2 bases, with 18 bases spanning the gap. The CDR3 spans 18 residues. In DNA form, the CDR3 reads TGCGCCAGCAGCCAAGGAGAGGGTCTCGGGGTGGGCAATCAGCCCCAGCATTTT. This codes for CASSQGEGLGVGNQPQHF.

This clonotype was counted a few times. V usage is TRBV5-6 and J usage is TRBJ1-2; D not resolved. The CDR3 loop spans 15 amino acids. Trimming removed 3 bases at V and 4 bases at J, with 16 bases between. Germline lookup yields CDR1 SGHDT and CDR2 YYEEEE. This CDR3 is CASSSPLGQSYGYTF. The CDR3 coding sequence is TGTGCCAGCAGCTCCCCCCTCGGGCAGTCCTATGGCTACACCTTC.

This clonotype was detected ten times or more. CDR3 coding DNA: TGTGCCAGCAGCCAGACCTACTACAATGAGCAGTTCTTC. Amino acids: CASSQTYYNEQFF. The rearrangement joins TRBV7-3 to TRBJ2-1; no clear D. The CDR3 length is 13 residues. Germline V CDR1 and CDR2: SGHTA, FQGTGA. The V and J ends lost 5 bases and 3 bases respectively, with 8 bases between them.

This clonotype was observed many times. The V and J genes are TRBV19 and TRBJ2-7; 7 bases align to TRBD2. Germline CDR1 and CDR2: LNHDA and SQIVND (reference sequence). V shed 5 bases and J 3 bases; nucleotides not matched to a gene: 7. CDR3 length equals 14 residues. The CDR3 loop is CASSQAGWDYEQYF. For the CDR3, the DNA is TGTGCCAGTAGTCAAGCGGGGTGGGACTACGAGCAGTACTTC.

The table lists this clonotype with many counts. V gene TRBV7-2 combines with J gene TRBJ2-7; 9 nucleotides line up with TRBD2. The CDR3 runs to 14 residues. CDR1 and CDR2 from the germline V gene are SGHTA and FQGNSA. The V gene end was trimmed by 3 bases and the J gene end by 1 base; junction bases not matched to a gene: 1. The CDR3, as DNA: TGTGCCAGCAGCTTTAGCGGGAGTTCCTACGAGCAGTACTTC. It specifies CASSFSGSSYEQYF. The whole variable domain, filled in from reference TRBV7-2 and TRBJ2-7, reads GAGVSQSPSNKVTEKGKDVELRCDPISGHTALYWYRQSLGQGLEFLIYFQGNSAPDKSGLPSDRFSAERTGGSVSTLTIQRTQQEDSAVYLCASSFSGSSYEQYFGPGTRLTVT.

The sample holds a few counts of this clonotype. The genes are TRBV29-1 and TRBJ2-7; possible D gene TRBD1, 6 bases. V was shortened by 0 bases and J by 2 bases, with 11 bases between the two germline ends. This CDR3 is 14 amino acids long. Germline lookup yields CDR1 SQVTM and CDR2 ANQGSEA. This CDR3 is CSVEDLKGAYEQYF. CDR3 in DNA: TGCAGCGTTGAAGATCTTAAGGGGGCCTACGAGCAGTACTTC.

Only a few counts were recorded for this clonotype. V gene TRBV16 combines with J gene TRBJ2-3; maybe TRBD2 (5 bases). V dropped 3 bases and J dropped 0 bases, with 16 bases sitting between them. The CDR3 is made up of 17 amino acids. Per the germline V gene, CDR1 is KGHSY and CDR2 is FQNENV. CDR3 nucleotide sequence: TGTGCCAGCAGCCAGGAGGAGTCGACTTCTAGCACAGATACGCAGTATTTT. This translates into CASSQEESTSSTDTQYF.

The J gene is TRBJ2-7, the V gene TRBV4-2, with a weak D call TRBD1 (6 bases). Germline CDR1 LGHNA, CDR2 YNFKEQ. V was cut by 0 bases and J by 4 bases, with 13 bases left in between. The CDR3 loop spans 15 amino acids. The CDR3 spells CASSQDYGRGYEQYF. CDR3 DNA sequence: TGTGCCAGCAGCCAAGATTACGGCAGGGGTTACGAGCAGTACTTC.

At least ten counts were recorded for this clonotype. The rearrangement joins TRBV2 to TRBJ1-1, with unresolved D. The CDR3 is made up of 14 amino acids. Germline CDR1 and CDR2: SNHLY and FYNNEI. V was trimmed by 5 bases and J by 4 bases, leaving 14 bases between them. DNA for the CDR3: TGTGCCAGCAGTCGCGTCATGGGCGGCACTGAAGCTTTCTTT. The encoded protein is CASSRVMGGTEAFF.

This clonotype came up a few times. The rearrangement links TRBV5-1 to TRBJ2-1; 7 bases match TRBD1. The CDR3 covers 16 residues. The trim removed 2 bases at V and 7 bases at J, leaving 12 bases unmatched. CDR1 is SGHRS, CDR2 YFSETQ, per germline. The CDR3 bases are TGCGCCAGCAGCTTCGAAAGGGTACAGGGGAGTAATGAGCAGTTCTTC. It yields the protein CASSFERVQGSNEQFF.

This clonotype was recorded at least ten times. This rearrangement joins TRBV3-1 to TRBJ2-3; no clear D. The CDR3 length is 13 residues. CDR1 and CDR2 from the germline V gene are LGHDT and YNNKEL (reference sequence). V was clipped by 9 bases and J by 0 bases, with 10 bases between them. CDR3 coding DNA: TGTGCCAGTGGGCCCTCTAGCACAGATACGCAGTATTTT. Its protein is CASGPSSTDTQYF.

Of note for this clonotype: This may arise from a read error, as a much more abundant clone is one base away. This chain links TRBV5-1 with TRBJ2-7; 9 positions match TRBD2. Germline V CDR1 and CDR2: SGHRS, YFSETQ. This CDR3 region has 15 residues. The V segment lost 0 bases and the J segment 5 bases; nucleotides outside the gene matches: 6. The CDR3 nucleotides are TGCGCCAGCAGCTTGGAGGCGGGAGGGTGGCACGAGCAGTACTTC. Protein sequence: CASSLEAGGWHEQYF. Using reference TRBV5-1 and TRBJ2-7 for the parts outside the CDR3, the full variable domain is KAGVTQTPRYLIKTRGQQVTLSCSPISGHRSVSWYQQTPGQGLQFLFEYFSETQRNKGNFPGRFSGRQFSNSRSEMNVSTLELGDSALYLCASSLEAGGWHEQYFGPGTRLTVT.

This clonotype has at least ten counts. The chain recombines TRBV10-3 with TRBJ1-1; D not resolved. The V and J ends lost 0 bases and 1 base respectively, with 9 bases between them. The CDR3 length is 15 residues. CDR1 is ENHRY, CDR2 SYGVKD, per germline. The CDR3 is CAISESGRRNTEAFF. The CDR3, as DNA: TGTGCCATCAGTGAGTCTGGACGGAGGAACACTGAAGCTTTCTTT.

The V call is TRBV9, the J call TRBJ1-5, with no clear D. The CDR3 has 13 residues. V lost 0 bases and J 5 bases, leaving 6 bases between the germline ends. CDR1 is SGDLS and CDR2 is YYNGEE in the germline V gene. In DNA, the CDR3 is TGTGCCAGCAGCGTAGTAAGGGATCAGCCCCAGCATTTT. Amino acids: CASSVVRDQPQHF.

This clonotype appeared a few times. The chain couples TRBV19 to TRBJ1-5; 8 bases fit TRBD1. The V segment lost 5 bases and the J segment 1 base; nucleotides outside the gene matches: 7. CDR1 and CDR2 (germline): LNHDA, SQIVND (reference sequence). The CDR3 extends over 16 amino acids. CDR3 amino acids: CASSPDRGQSNQPQHF. The CDR3 region has the DNA TGTGCCAGTAGTCCAGACAGGGGACAAAGCAATCAGCCCCAGCATTTT.

The chain recombines TRBV19 with TRBJ1-1; D not resolved. Germline CDR1 reads LNHDA; CDR2 reads SQIVND (reference sequence). V gave up 3 bases and J gave up 1 base, with 9 bases separating them. The length of the CDR3 is 14 residues. The CDR3 loop reads CASSIGNTNTEAFF. The CDR3, as DNA: TGTGCCAGTAGTATTGGTAACACGAACACTGAAGCTTTCTTT.

In the case of this clonotype: This may arise from a read error, as a much more abundant clone is one base away. The chain's CDR3 is CASNWGVRDGTDTQYF. Written as DNA, the CDR3 is TGCGCCAGCAACTGGGGGGTTCGGGACGGCACAGATACGCAGTATTTT. This rearrangement joins TRBV5-1 to TRBJ2-3; the D gene is possibly TRBD2 (6 bases). CDR1 SGHRS and CDR2 YFSETQ come from the germline V gene. V lost 6 bases and J lost 1, with 18 bases in between. This CDR3 is built from 16 residues.

This clonotype was counted only a few times. The chain joins TRBV7-2 to TRBJ2-1; D remains unclear. The germline V gene encodes CDR1 SGHTA and CDR2 FQGNSA. This CDR3 is built from 14 residues. Trimming shortened V by 1 base and J by 8 bases, and 12 bases separated the two germline ends. The DNA for the CDR3 is TGTGCCAGCAGCTTAGTGGGGTTCCGAGATGAGCAGTTCTTC. Translation: CASSLVGFRDEQFF.

Comments on this clonotype: A read error is possible here, since a much larger clone lies one base away. The chain has TRBV28 and TRBJ1-5; D might be TRBD1 (6 bases). The CDR3 loop spans 15 amino acids. With 7 bases removed from V and 1 base from J, the gap between germline ends came to 14 bases. CDR1 MDHEN and CDR2 SYDVKM come from the germline V gene. CDR3 coding DNA: TGTGCCAGCAACCAGGATACAGGGAGCAATCAGCCCCAGCATTTT. It is translated as CASNQDTGSNQPQHF.

This clonotype was observed a few times. V and J are TRBV19 and TRBJ1-4; possible D gene TRBD1, 6 bases. The V end lost 5 bases, the J end lost 4 bases, and 23 bases lay between the germline ends. Germline values: CDR1 LNHDA, CDR2 SQIVND (reference sequence). The CDR3 length is 18 residues. CDR3 protein: CASSRGASGASFNEKLFF. In DNA, the CDR3 is TGTGCCAGTAGTCGGGGGGCAAGTGGTGCCTCATTTAATGAAAAACTGTTTTTT.

This clonotype occurred a few times. The gene calls are TRBV25-1 and TRBJ1-6, with TRBD1 as a possible D gene (5 bases). The CDR3 is 15 residues long. The V gene's germline CDR1 is MGHDK and CDR2 SYGVNS. Trimming left V 5 bases short and J 5 bases short, with 13 bases between. The CDR3 reads CASSYGKGNNSPLHF. CDR3 bases: TGTGCCAGCAGTTATGGGAAGGGGAATAATTCACCCCTCCACTTT.

This clonotype has only a few counts. The rearrangement links TRBV3-1 to TRBJ2-3, with D unresolved. The CDR3 is made up of 13 amino acids. In germline, CDR1 is LGHDT, CDR2 YNNKEL (reference sequence). Trimming stripped 4 bases from V and 4 bases from J, with 9 bases between. In nucleotides, the CDR3 is TGTGCCAGCAGCCTCGAGTCCGCAGATACGCAGTATTTT. Its protein product is CASSLESADTQYF.

This clonotype was seen only a few times. The V gene is TRBV5-8, the J gene TRBJ2-3; 11 positions match TRBD2. The length of the CDR3 is 16 residues. J gave up 1 base and V 4 bases, and 5 bases lay outside the gene matches. The germline V gene encodes CDR1 SGHTS and CDR2 YDEGEE. The CDR3 DNA sequence: TGTGCCAGCAGCCACCGGGGACTAGCGGGCACAGATACGCAGTATTTT. Translation gives CASSHRGLAGTDTQYF. Combining the CDR3 with reference TRBV5-8 and TRBJ2-3 gives the whole variable domain EAGVTQSPTHLIKTRGQQATLRCSPISGHTSVYWYQQALGLGLQFLLWYDEGEERNRGNFPPRFSGRQFPNYSSELNVNALELEDSALYLCASSHRGLAGTDTQYFGPGTRLTVL.

Many counts were recorded for this clonotype. This chain links TRBV6-2 or TRBV6-3 with TRBJ2-3; TRBD2 might be the D (5 bases). The CDR3 is made up of 16 amino acids. Between the trimmed V and J ends, which lost 4 bases and 1 base, there was a span of 15 bases. Germline values: CDR1 MNHEY, CDR2 SVGEGT. The CDR3 sequence: CASSSPIRTGTDTQYF. Written as DNA, the CDR3 is TGTGCCAGCAGTTCACCCATCCGGACTGGCACAGATACGCAGTATTTT.

The rearrangement joins TRBV27 to TRBJ2-2, with TRBD2 matching over 9 bases. CDR1 is MNHEY and CDR2 is SMNVEV in the germline V gene (reference sequence). V dropped 3 bases and J dropped 7; count of bases not matched to a gene: 0. The CDR3 runs to 13 residues. In nucleotides, the CDR3 is TGTGCCAGCAGTTTGCGGGAGGGCGGGGAGCTGTTTTTT. Translated: CASSLREGGELFF.

This sequence joins TRBV2 and TRBJ1-2; D call uncertain. CDR3 length: 15 residues. Germline V gene data show CDR1 as SNHLY and CDR2 as FYNNEI. V lost 6 bases to trimming and J lost 5 bases, with 19 bases between them. CDR3 nucleotides: TGTGCCAGCAGCCCGGACCGCCTGGCGAGATATGGCTACACCTTC. Translating gives CASSPDRLARYGYTF.